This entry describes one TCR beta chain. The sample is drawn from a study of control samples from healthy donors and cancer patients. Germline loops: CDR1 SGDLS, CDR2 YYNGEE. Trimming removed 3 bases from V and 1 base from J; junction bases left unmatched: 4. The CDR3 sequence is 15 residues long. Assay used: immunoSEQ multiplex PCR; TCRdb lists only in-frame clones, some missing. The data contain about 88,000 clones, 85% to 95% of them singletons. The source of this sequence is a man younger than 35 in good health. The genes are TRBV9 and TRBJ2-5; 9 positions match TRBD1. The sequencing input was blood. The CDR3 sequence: CASSAGQGFQETQYF. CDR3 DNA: TGTGCCAGCAGCGCGGGACAGGGCTTCCAAGAGACCCAGTACTTC.